This paragraph reports one T cell receptor beta chain. The antigen is not known. CD45RO-negative cells were positively selected for CCR7, leaving out terminally differentiated effector memory CD45RA+ cells. These data come from a study of shared clonotypes between healthy human individuals. Study details: Each donor contributed plates that comprised three CD4 naive, three CD4 memory, two CD8 naive and one CD8 memory. Study-wide results and limits: Tissue TCR repertoires likely differ from these blood-only repertoires.

Germline assignment: CDR1 SGHAT and CDR2 FQNNGV. V lost 3 bases to trimming and J lost 7 bases, with 10 bases between them. The CDR3 spans 13 residues. Per the study methods: Filtering of immunoSEQ junctional sequences could not match full-length read filtering. The repertoire was sequenced with immunoSEQ multiplex PCR; TCRdb's copy has only in-frame clones and lacks some. V and J calls and clone size follow that table, whereas D and trimming were derived from the DNA. The sample holds hundreds of thousands of clones; just over 90% are singletons and the top ten take about a quarter. Input material: naive CD8+ T cells sorted from blood. This TCR was recovered from a man aged 25 to 45 in good health. The chain has TRBV11-2 and TRBJ2-1; D uncertain. CDR3 sequence: CASSFSVSNEQFF. The CDR3, as DNA: TGTGCCAGCAGCTTCTCCGTCTCAAATGAGCAGTTCTTC. Using reference TRBV11-2 and TRBJ2-1 for the parts outside the CDR3, the full variable domain is EAGVAQSPRYKIIEKRQSVAFWCNPISGHATLYWYQQILGQGPKLLIQFQNNGVVDDSQLPKDRFSAERLKGVDSTLKIQPAKLEDSAVYLCASSFSVSNEQFFGPGTRLTVL.